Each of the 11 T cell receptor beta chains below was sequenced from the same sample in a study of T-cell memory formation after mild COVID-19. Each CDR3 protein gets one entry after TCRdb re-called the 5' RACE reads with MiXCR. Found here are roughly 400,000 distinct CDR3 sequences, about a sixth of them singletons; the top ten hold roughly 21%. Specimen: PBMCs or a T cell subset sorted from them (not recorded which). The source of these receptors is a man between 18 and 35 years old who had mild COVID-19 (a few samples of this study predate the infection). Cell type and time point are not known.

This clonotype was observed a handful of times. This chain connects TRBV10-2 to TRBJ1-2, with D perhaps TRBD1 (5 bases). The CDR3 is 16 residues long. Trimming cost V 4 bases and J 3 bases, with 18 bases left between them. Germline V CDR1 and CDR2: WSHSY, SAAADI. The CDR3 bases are TGCGCCAGCAGTGGGAAGGGAGCGGGACTCCACTATGGCTACACCTTC. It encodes CASSGKGAGLHYGYTF.

The CDR3 spells CASSFWSGYTF. CDR3 in DNA: TGTGCCAGCAGTTTTTGGTCCGGCTACACCTTC. The chain links TRBV12-3 or TRBV12-4 to TRBJ1-2, with no clear D. V lost 3 bases and J lost 8, with 7 bases in between. The CDR3 consists of 11 residues.

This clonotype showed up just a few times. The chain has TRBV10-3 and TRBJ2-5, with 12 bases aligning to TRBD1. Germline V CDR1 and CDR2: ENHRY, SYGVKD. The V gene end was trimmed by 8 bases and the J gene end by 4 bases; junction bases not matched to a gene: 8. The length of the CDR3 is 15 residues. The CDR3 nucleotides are TGTGCCATCGCCGGGACAGGGGGCTTTGGAGAGACCCAGTACTTC. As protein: CAIAGTGGFGETQYF.

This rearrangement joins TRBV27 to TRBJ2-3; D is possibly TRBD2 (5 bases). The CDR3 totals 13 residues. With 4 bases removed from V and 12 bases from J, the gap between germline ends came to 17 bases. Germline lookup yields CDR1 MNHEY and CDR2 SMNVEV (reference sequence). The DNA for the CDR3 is TGTGCCAGCAGTTCGGAGCCGGGAAGACTTCAGTATTTT. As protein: CASSSEPGRLQYF.

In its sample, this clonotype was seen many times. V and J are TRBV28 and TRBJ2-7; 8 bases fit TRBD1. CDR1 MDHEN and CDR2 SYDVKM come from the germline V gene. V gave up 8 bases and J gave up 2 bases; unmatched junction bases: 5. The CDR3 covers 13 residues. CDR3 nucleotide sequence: TGTGCCAGCCTTGGACAGGGCACCTACGAGCAGTACGTC. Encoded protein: CASLGQGTYEQYV.

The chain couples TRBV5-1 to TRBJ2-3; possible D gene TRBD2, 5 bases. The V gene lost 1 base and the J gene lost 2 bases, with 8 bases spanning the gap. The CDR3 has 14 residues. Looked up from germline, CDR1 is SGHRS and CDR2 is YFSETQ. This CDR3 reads CASSLQRDTDTQYF. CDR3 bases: TGCGCCAGCAGCTTGCAGAGGGACACAGATACGCAGTATTTT. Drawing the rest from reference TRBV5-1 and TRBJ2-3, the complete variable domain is KAGVTQTPRYLIKTRGQQVTLSCSPISGHRSVSWYQQTPGQGLQFLFEYFSETQRNKGNFPGRFSGRQFSNSRSEMNVSTLELGDSALYLCASSLQRDTDTQYFGPGTRLTVL.

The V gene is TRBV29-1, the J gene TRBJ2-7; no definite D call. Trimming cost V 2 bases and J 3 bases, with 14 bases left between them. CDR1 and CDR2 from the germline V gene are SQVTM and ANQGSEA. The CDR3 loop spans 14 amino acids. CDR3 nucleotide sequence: TGCAGCGTTGAACAAATTTCGGGCCTCTACGAGCAGTACGTC. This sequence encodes CSVEQISGLYEQYV.

The CDR3 nucleotides are TGCAGCGTTGCGGGATCCAACTCCTACAATGAGCAGTTCTTC. It is translated as CSVAGSNSYNEQFF. This chain joins TRBV29-1 and TRBJ2-1; D perhaps matches TRBD2 (5 bases). The CDR3 runs to 14 residues. Germline lookup yields CDR1 SQVTM and CDR2 ANQGSEA. The V gene lost 4 bases and the J gene lost 0 bases, with 10 bases spanning the gap.

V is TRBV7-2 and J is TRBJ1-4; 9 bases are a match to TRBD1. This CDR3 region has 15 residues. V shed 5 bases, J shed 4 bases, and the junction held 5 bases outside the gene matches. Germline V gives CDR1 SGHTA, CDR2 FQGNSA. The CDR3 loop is CASSAQGAYNEKLFF. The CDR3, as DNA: TGTGCCAGCAGCGCACAGGGGGCTTATAATGAAAAACTGTTTTTT.

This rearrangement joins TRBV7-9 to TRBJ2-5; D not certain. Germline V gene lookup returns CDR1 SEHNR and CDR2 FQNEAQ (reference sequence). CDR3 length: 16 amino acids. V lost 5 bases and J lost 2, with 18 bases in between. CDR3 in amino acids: CASSMFASGQQETQYF. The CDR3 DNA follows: TGTGCCAGCAGCATGTTTGCCTCGGGCCAGCAAGAGACCCAGTACTTC. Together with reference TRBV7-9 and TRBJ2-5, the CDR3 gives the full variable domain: DTGVSQNPRHKITKRGQNVTFRCDPISEHNRLYWYRQTLGQGPEFLTYFQNEAQLEKSRLLSDRFSAERPKGSFSTLEIQRTEQGDSAMYLCASSMFASGQQETQYFGPGTRLLVL.

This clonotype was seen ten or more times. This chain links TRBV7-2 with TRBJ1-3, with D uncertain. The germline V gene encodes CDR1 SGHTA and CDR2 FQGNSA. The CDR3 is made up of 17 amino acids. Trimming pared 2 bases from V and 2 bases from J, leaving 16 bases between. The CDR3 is CASSLTASSGAGNTIYF. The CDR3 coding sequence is TGTGCCAGCAGCTTAACGGCCTCGTCAGGTGCTGGAAACACCATATATTTT.